This is a list of T cell receptor beta chains from one sample in a study of neoadjuvant nivolumab and ipilimumab in lung cancer. This table comes from immunoSEQ multiplex PCR, and its TCRdb copy is limited to in-frame clones, with some not included. The repertoire holds 25,000 to 30,000 clones, with 76% as singletons. The sequencing used tumor tissue, collected after neoadjuvant nivolumab, alone or with ipilimumab, at or shortly before surgery. The source is an adult with non-small cell lung cancer. Each CDR3 is given with its conserved first and last residue. Each record gives: clone size, V gene, J gene, D gene, CDR3 protein, CDR3 DNA. D genes are given only for firm matches. Clone size is stated in some rows and not others, as once, few, many or a class when expanded.

abundance: .; v_gene: TRBV2; j_gene: TRBJ2-1; d_gene: TRBD2; CDR3aa: CASSFLAGLYNEQFF; CDR3nt: TGTGCCAGCAGTTTTCTAGCGGGGCTATACAATGAGCAGTTCTTC
abundance: .; v_gene: TRBV11-2; j_gene: TRBJ1-1; d_gene: TRBD1; CDR3aa: CASSSSTGWHTEAFF; CDR3nt: TGTGCCAGCAGCTCCTCGACAGGGTGGCACACTGAAGCTTTCTTT
abundance: .; v_gene: TRBV2; j_gene: TRBJ2-3; d_gene: .; CDR3aa: CASSVGTAGAF; CDR3nt: TGTGCCAGCAGTGTCGGGACAGCGGGAGCCTTT
abundance: .; v_gene: TRBV5-4; j_gene: TRBJ1-2; d_gene: TRBD1; CDR3aa: CASSLEQGAAGGYTF; CDR3nt: TGTGCCAGCAGCTTGGAGCAGGGGGCCGCGGGAGGCTACACCTTC
abundance: .; v_gene: TRBV10-3; j_gene: TRBJ1-5; d_gene: .; CDR3aa: CAISEDRSYQPQHF; CDR3nt: TGTGCCATCAGTGAGGACAGGAGCTATCAGCCCCAGCATTTT
abundance: .; v_gene: TRBV5-1; j_gene: TRBJ1-1; d_gene: .; CDR3aa: CASSLVGASNTEAFF; CDR3nt: TGCGCCAGCAGCTTGGTGGGAGCATCGAACACTGAAGCTTTCTTT
abundance: .; v_gene: TRBV29-1; j_gene: TRBJ1-1; d_gene: .; CDR3aa: CSVSSGGLDTEAFF; CDR3nt: TGCAGCGTTTCCTCGGGCGGGTTGGACACTGAAGCTTTCTTT
abundance: .; v_gene: TRBV29-1; j_gene: TRBJ2-3; d_gene: .; CDR3aa: CSVEARTSVDTQYF; CDR3nt: TGCAGCGTTGAAGCCAGGACTTCAGTGGATACGCAGTATTTT
abundance: .; v_gene: TRBV5-1; j_gene: TRBJ2-7; d_gene: TRBD1; CDR3aa: CASSLVAGQAYEQYF; CDR3nt: TGCGCCAGCAGCTTGGTTGCCGGACAGGCCTACGAGCAGTACTTC
abundance: .; v_gene: TRBV9; j_gene: TRBJ2-5; d_gene: .; CDR3aa: CASSVAQQETQYF; CDR3nt: TGTGCCAGCAGCGTGGCCCAGCAGGAGACCCAGTACTTC
abundance: once; v_gene: TRBV7-2; j_gene: TRBJ2-7; d_gene: TRBD1; CDR3aa: CASSLVSSTTGGYEQYF; CDR3nt: TGTGCCAGCAGCTTAGTGAGTAGCACTACAGGGGGCTACGAGCAGTACTTC
abundance: .; v_gene: TRBV27; j_gene: TRBJ1-1; d_gene: .; CDR3aa: CASRLGGSMNTEAFF; CDR3nt: TGTGCCAGCAGGCTAGGGGGGAGCATGAACACTGAAGCTTTCTTT
abundance: .; v_gene: TRBV27; j_gene: TRBJ2-6; d_gene: .; CDR3aa: CASSLYRASGANVLTF; CDR3nt: TGTGCCAGCAGTTTGTATAGAGCCTCTGGGGCCAACGTCCTGACTTTC
abundance: .; v_gene: TRBV11-1; j_gene: TRBJ2-1; d_gene: .; CDR3aa: CASSGTVYNEQFF; CDR3nt: TGTGCCAGCAGCGGTACAGTGTACAATGAGCAGTTCTTC
abundance: .; v_gene: TRBV25-1; j_gene: TRBJ1-1; d_gene: .; CDR3aa: CASSALGNTNTEAFF; CDR3nt: TGTGCCAGCAGTGCCCTAGGGAATACGAACACTGAAGCTTTCTTT
abundance: .; v_gene: TRBV7-9; j_gene: TRBJ2-7; d_gene: TRBD1; CDR3aa: CASSPGTGSREQYF; CDR3nt: TGTGCCAGCAGTCCCGGGACAGGGAGTCGCGAGCAGTACTTC
abundance: .; v_gene: TRBV10-2; j_gene: TRBJ1-1; d_gene: .; CDR3aa: CASRGGDTEAFF; CDR3nt: TGCGCCAGCAGGGGCGGGGACACTGAAGCTTTCTTT
abundance: .; v_gene: TRBV5-1; j_gene: TRBJ2-7; d_gene: TRBD1; CDR3aa: CASSFTGDEQYF; CDR3nt: TGCGCCAGCAGCTTTACAGGGGACGAGCAGTACTTC
abundance: few; v_gene: TRBV6-6; j_gene: TRBJ2-2; d_gene: .; CDR3aa: CASSRTLRAGELFF; CDR3nt: TGTGCCAGCAGCCGAACTTTAAGGGCCGGGGAGCTGTTTTTT
abundance: .; v_gene: TRBV2; j_gene: TRBJ2-7; d_gene: TRBD1; CDR3aa: CASSVQGGGRQYF; CDR3nt: TGTGCCAGCAGTGTACAGGGGGGCGGGCGGCAGTACTTC
abundance: .; v_gene: TRBV5-1; j_gene: TRBJ1-3; d_gene: .; CDR3aa: CASSQQGAGNTIYF; CDR3nt: TGCGCCAGCAGCCAACAGGGAGCTGGAAACACCATATATTTT
abundance: .; v_gene: TRBV7-9; j_gene: TRBJ1-2; d_gene: .; CDR3aa: CASSSGANYGYTF; CDR3nt: TGTGCCAGCAGCTCCGGAGCCAACTATGGCTACACCTTC
abundance: .; v_gene: TRBV15; j_gene: TRBJ2-5; d_gene: .; CDR3aa: CATSTKETQYF; CDR3nt: TGTGCCACCAGCACGAAAGAGACCCAGTACTTC
abundance: .; v_gene: TRBV5-1; j_gene: TRBJ1-2; d_gene: TRBD1; CDR3aa: CASSPGTGEAYGYTF; CDR3nt: TGCGCCAGCAGCCCGGGGACAGGGGAGGCCTATGGCTACACCTTC
abundance: .; v_gene: TRBV6-1; j_gene: TRBJ1-5; d_gene: .; CDR3aa: CASSEGEGQPQHF; CDR3nt: TGTGCCAGCAGTGAAGGGGAAGGGCAGCCCCAGCATTTT
abundance: once; v_gene: TRBV11-1; j_gene: TRBJ1-1; d_gene: .; CDR3aa: CASSLNQAGNTEAFF; CDR3nt: TGTGCCAGCAGCTTAAATCAGGCGGGGAACACTGAAGCTTTCTTT
abundance: .; v_gene: TRBV30; j_gene: TRBJ1-4; d_gene: .; CDR3aa: CARGTGPYNEKLFF; CDR3nt: TGTGCCCGCGGAACAGGACCTTATAATGAAAAACTGTTTTTT
abundance: .; v_gene: TRBV7-9; j_gene: TRBJ1-5; d_gene: .; CDR3aa: CASSLANQPQHF; CDR3nt: TGTGCCAGCAGCTTAGCGAATCAGCCCCAGCATTTT
abundance: .; v_gene: TRBV5-4; j_gene: TRBJ2-5; d_gene: .; CDR3aa: CASSRDPTGAQYF; CDR3nt: TGTGCCAGCAGCCGAGACCCGACCGGGGCCCAGTACTTC
abundance: .; v_gene: TRBV18; j_gene: TRBJ1-5; d_gene: .; CDR3aa: CASSPRRGNQPQHF; CDR3nt: TGTGCCAGCTCACCGAGGCGGGGAAATCAGCCCCAGCATTTT
abundance: .; v_gene: TRBV7-2; j_gene: TRBJ2-7; d_gene: .; CDR3aa: CASSLAQSGPEQYF; CDR3nt: TGTGCCAGCAGCTTAGCGCAGTCGGGCCCGGAGCAGTACTTC
abundance: .; v_gene: TRBV30; j_gene: TRBJ2-3; d_gene: TRBD2; CDR3aa: CAWTRGGAADTQYF; CDR3nt: TGTGCCTGGACCCGCGGGGGGGCGGCAGATACGCAGTATTTT
abundance: .; v_gene: TRBV5-6; j_gene: TRBJ1-1; d_gene: TRBD1; CDR3aa: CASSYLPGQVNTEAFF; CDR3nt: TGTGCCAGCAGCTATTTACCGGGACAGGTGAACACTGAAGCTTTCTTT
abundance: .; v_gene: TRBV7-9; j_gene: TRBJ1-1; d_gene: .; CDR3aa: CASSLGVGGSRDTEAFF; CDR3nt: TGTGCCAGCAGCTTAGGAGTAGGCGGAAGTCGGGACACTGAAGCTTTCTTT
abundance: .; v_gene: TRBV27; j_gene: TRBJ1-6; d_gene: .; CDR3aa: CASSLRARSNSPLHF; CDR3nt: TGTGCCAGCAGTTTACGGGCTCGCTCAAATTCACCCCTCCACTTT
abundance: .; v_gene: TRBV4-2; j_gene: TRBJ1-6; d_gene: TRBD1; CDR3aa: CASSQDRDRVNSPLHF; CDR3nt: TGTGCCAGCAGCCAAGATCGGGACAGGGTGAATTCACCCCTCCACTTT
abundance: .; v_gene: TRBV7-9; j_gene: TRBJ2-7; d_gene: .; CDR3aa: CASSLGAGYSSYEQYF; CDR3nt: TGTGCCAGCAGCCTCGGGGCAGGATATAGCTCCTACGAGCAGTACTTC
abundance: .; v_gene: TRBV5-5; j_gene: TRBJ2-5; d_gene: .; CDR3aa: CASSLTRETQYF; CDR3nt: TGTGCCAGCAGCCTGACTCGAGAGACCCAGTACTTC
abundance: .; v_gene: TRBV19; j_gene: TRBJ2-2; d_gene: .; CDR3aa: CASSPPGAGELFF; CDR3nt: TGTGCCAGTAGTCCGCCGGGGGCCGGGGAGCTGTTTTTT